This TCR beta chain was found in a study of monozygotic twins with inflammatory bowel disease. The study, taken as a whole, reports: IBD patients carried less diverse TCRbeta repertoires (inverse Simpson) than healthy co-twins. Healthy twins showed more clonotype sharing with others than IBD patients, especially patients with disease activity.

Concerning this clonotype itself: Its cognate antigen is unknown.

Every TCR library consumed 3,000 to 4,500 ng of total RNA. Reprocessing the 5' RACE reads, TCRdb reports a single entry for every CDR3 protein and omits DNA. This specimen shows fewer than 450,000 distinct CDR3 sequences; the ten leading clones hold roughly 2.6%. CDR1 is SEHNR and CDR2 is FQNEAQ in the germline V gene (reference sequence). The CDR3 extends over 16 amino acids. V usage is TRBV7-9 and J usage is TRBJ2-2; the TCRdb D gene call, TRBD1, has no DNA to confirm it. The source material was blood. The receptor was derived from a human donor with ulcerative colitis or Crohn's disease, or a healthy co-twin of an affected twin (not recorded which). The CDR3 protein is CASSLGRGTNTGELFF.